This TCR beta chain was profiled in a study of T cell changes during pregnancy in multiple sclerosis. Libraries were prepared by immunoSEQ multiplex PCR; TCRdb keeps only in-frame clonotypes and omits some of them. The table lists 75,000 to 90,000 clones, about 92% of them singletons, with approximately 0.2% in the top ten. The receptor was derived from a female donor with multiple sclerosis, enrolled in a pregnancy study. The specimen was CD4+ T cells from peripheral blood mononuclear cells, collected before pregnancy.

Here the CDR3 reads CASRGLKGLSYEQYF. The CDR3 region has the DNA TGTGCCAGCAGGGGGTTGAAGGGGCTAAGCTACGAGCAGTACTTC. V usage is TRBV28 and J usage is TRBJ2-7, with D maybe TRBD1 (5 bases). The ends were cut back, 6 bases at V and 3 bases at J, with 18 bases in the middle. This CDR3 has 15 residues. From germline, CDR1 is MDHEN and CDR2 SYDVKM.